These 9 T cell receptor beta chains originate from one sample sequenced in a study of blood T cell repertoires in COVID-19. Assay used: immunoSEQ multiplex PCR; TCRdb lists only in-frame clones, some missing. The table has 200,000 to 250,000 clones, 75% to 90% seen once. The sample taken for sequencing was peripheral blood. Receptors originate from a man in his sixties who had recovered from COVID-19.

In DNA, the CDR3 is TGTGCCAGCAGCCTCCCTAGCGGGGGGGCTAACTACAATGAGCAGTTCTTC. This gives the protein CASSLPSGGANYNEQFF. This chain links TRBV4-2 with TRBJ2-1, with 12 positions matching TRBD2. The junction had 7 bases not matched to a gene; V was cut back by 4 bases and J by 3 bases. The germline gives CDR1 LGHNA, CDR2 YNFKEQ. CDR3 length: 17 amino acids.

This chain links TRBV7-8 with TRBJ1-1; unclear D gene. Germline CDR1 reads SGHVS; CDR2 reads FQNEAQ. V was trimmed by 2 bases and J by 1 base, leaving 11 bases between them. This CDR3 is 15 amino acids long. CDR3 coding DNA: TGTGCCAGCAGCTTACGCGCTCGGGGGAACACTGAAGCTTTCTTT. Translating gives CASSLRARGNTEAFF.

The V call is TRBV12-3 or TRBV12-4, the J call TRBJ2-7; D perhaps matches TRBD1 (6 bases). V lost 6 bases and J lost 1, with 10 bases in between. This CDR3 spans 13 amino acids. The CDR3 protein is CASRPGHSYEQYF. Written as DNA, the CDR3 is TGTGCCAGCAGACCGGGACATTCCTACGAGCAGTACTTC.

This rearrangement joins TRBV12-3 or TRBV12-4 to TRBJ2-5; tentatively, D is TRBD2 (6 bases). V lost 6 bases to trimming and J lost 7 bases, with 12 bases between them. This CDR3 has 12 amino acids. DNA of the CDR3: TGTGCCAGCAGCCAAACCGGGGGGACCCAGTACTTC. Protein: CASSQTGGTQYF.

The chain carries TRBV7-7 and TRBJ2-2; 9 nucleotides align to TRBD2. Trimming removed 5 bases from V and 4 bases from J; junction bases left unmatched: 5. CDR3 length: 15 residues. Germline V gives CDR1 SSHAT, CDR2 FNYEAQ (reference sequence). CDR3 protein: CASSLSGGATGELFF. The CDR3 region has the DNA TGTGCCAGCAGCCTTAGCGGGGGAGCCACCGGGGAGCTGTTTTTT.

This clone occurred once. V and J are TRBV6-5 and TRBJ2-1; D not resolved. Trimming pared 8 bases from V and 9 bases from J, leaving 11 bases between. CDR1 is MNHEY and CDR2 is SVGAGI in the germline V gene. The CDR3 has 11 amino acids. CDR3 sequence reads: CASSPRGEQFF. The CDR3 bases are TGTGCCAGCTCCCCTCGCGGTGAGCAGTTCTTC.

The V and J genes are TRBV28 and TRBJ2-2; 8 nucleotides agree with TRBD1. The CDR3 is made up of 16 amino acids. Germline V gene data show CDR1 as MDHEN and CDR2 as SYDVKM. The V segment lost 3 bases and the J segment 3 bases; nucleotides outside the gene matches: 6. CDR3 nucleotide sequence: TGTGCCAGCAGTTTGACCACAGGGGGGTACACCGGGGAGCTGTTTTTT. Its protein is CASSLTTGGYTGELFF.

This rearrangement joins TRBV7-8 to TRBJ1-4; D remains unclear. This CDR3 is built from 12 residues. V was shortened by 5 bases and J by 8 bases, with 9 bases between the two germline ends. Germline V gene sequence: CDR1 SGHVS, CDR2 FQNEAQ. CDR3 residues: CASSLSREKLFF. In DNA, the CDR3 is TGTGCCAGCAGCCTAAGCCGGGAAAAACTGTTTTTT.

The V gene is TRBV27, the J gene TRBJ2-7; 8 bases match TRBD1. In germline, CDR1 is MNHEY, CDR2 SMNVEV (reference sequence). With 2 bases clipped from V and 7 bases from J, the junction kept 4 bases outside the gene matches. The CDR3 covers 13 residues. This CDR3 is CASSLRTGQEQYF. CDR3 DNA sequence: TGTGCCAGCAGTTTACGGACAGGGCAAGAGCAGTACTTC.